These T cell receptor beta chains were read from a single sample in a study of blood T cell repertoires in COVID-19. Sequenced by immunoSEQ multiplex PCR; TCRdb stores in-frame clones only, minus some. The repertoire holds fewer than 350,000 clones, with roughly 90% as singletons. Material for sequencing was PBMCs or T cells enriched from blood (not recorded which). The origin of the receptors is a woman aged 40 to 50 with acute COVID-19. The CDR3 runs from the conserved cysteine through the conserved F or W. The D gene is left open where the match is weak.

TRBJ2-1	TRBV7-6	TRBD1	TGTGCCAGCAGCAAGATACCGGGACAGGGATCCAATGAGCAGTTCTTC	CASSKIPGQGSNEQFF
TRBJ2-1	TRBV25-1	TRBD1	TGTGCCAGCAGAACTACAGGGGGGAAATGGAATGAGCAGTTCTTC	CASRTTGGKWNEQFF
TRBJ2-5	TRBV4-2	TRBD2	TGTGCCAGCAGCCCTAGAGGTGCGGGGGGGCCCGAGACCCAGTACTTC	CASSPRGAGGPETQYF
TRBJ2-3	TRBV6-2/TRBV6-3	-	TGTGCCAGCAGTTACTCGAGAGGCACCCCGGACACAGATACGCAGTATTTT	CASSYSRGTPDTDTQYF
TRBJ2-1	TRBV5-6	-	TGTGCCAGCAGCTCGAGCGGCCTAGCGCTATACAATGAGCAGTTCTTC	CASSSSGLALYNEQFF
TRBJ2-1	TRBV4-1	TRBD2	TGCGCCAGCAGCCTACTAGCGGTGCCCTCCTACAATGAGCAGTTCTTC	CASSLLAVPSYNEQFF
TRBJ2-1	TRBV19	-	TGTGCCAGTAGTCCCCAGGGAGGAACGGGTTACAATGAGCAGTTCTTC	CASSPQGGTGYNEQFF
TRBJ2-1	TRBV6-5	-	TGTGCCAGCAGTCCAGGGTTCTCCTACAATGAGCAGTTCTTC	CASSPGFSYNEQFF
TRBJ1-1	TRBV28	TRBD1	TGTGCCAGCAGTCCCTCGACAGGGGGCGTTAACACTGAAGCTTTCTTT	CASSPSTGGVNTEAFF
TRBJ2-4	TRBV5-1	TRBD1	TGCGCCAGCAGCTTGGGCACAGGGGTGGTGAACATTCAGTACTTC	CASSLGTGVVNIQYF
TRBJ2-5	TRBV7-6	-	TGTGCCAGCAGCTTAAGAGGAGAGACCCAGTACTTC	CASSLRGETQYF
TRBJ2-7	TRBV4-1	-	TGCGCCAGCAGCCAAGGGGCCGCCCCCCCTTCCTACGAGCAGTACTTC	CASSQGAAPPSYEQYF
TRBJ1-6	TRBV6-1	TRBD1	TGTGCCAGCAGTGATGGGCAGGGGGCGCGAGATAATTCACCCCTCCACTTT	CASSDGQGARDNSPLHF
TRBJ2-1	TRBV5-1	TRBD2	TGCGCCAGCAGCCCCGGACTAGTTAGTAATGAGCAGTTCTTC	CASSPGLVSNEQFF
TRBJ2-6	TRBV5-6	-	TGTGCCAGCAGCGCCGGACACGTCCCCTTCTCTGGGGCCAACGTCCTGACTTTC	CASSAGHVPFSGANVLTF
TRBJ1-2	TRBV5-4	TRBD1	TGTGCCAGCAGCGAATATAAGACAGGGGATAATGGCTACACCTTC	CASSEYKTGDNGYTF
TRBJ1-2	TRBV19	TRBD1	TGTGCCAGTAGTACGTCACAGGGGCCGGGCTATGGCTACACCTTC	CASSTSQGPGYGYTF
TRBJ1-4	TRBV7-9	-	TGTGCCAGCAGCTTAACAGGGTCTAATGAAAAACTGTTTTTT	CASSLTGSNEKLFF
TRBJ2-2	TRBV7-6	-	TGTGCCAGCAGCGCGAGAACCGGGTACACCGGGGAGCTGTTTTTT	CASSARTGYTGELFF
TRBJ2-5	TRBV5-4	-	TGTGCCAGCAGCTTGGATCTAGTGATTGCCCAAGAGACCCAGTACTTC	CASSLDLVIAQETQYF
TRBJ1-2	TRBV7-2	TRBD1	TGTGCCAGCAGCTCAGGCCCAGGACAGGGAAAAGGCTACACCTTC	CASSSGPGQGKGYTF
TRBJ1-2	TRBV7-8	-	TGTGCCAGCAGCTTAGTGGCCACCTTAAACTATGGCTACACCTTC	CASSLVATLNYGYTF
TRBJ2-2	TRBV29-1	-	TGCAGCGTTATGGGGGGTTTCCGCACCGGGGAGCTGTTTTTT	CSVMGGFRTGELFF
TRBJ1-2	TRBV11-2	-	TGTGCCAGCAGCTTAGGCAGCTATGGCTACACCTTC	CASSLGSYGYTF
TRBJ1-1	TRBV14	-	TGTGCCAGCAGCGGGACACCCCGGTGGACTGAAGCTTTCTTT	CASSGTPRWTEAFF
TRBJ1-1	TRBV10-3	-	TGTGCCGCGTCCCCCCCAGGGGCCACTGAAGCTTTCTTT	CAASPPGATEAFF
TRBJ1-5	TRBV12-3/TRBV12-4	-	TGTGCCAGCAGTTTCGTACTAATTTCGGCCCAGCATTTT	CASSFVLISAQHF
TRBJ2-7	TRBV3-1/TRBV3-2	TRBD2	TGTGCCAGCAGCCATGGAAAGCGGGGGGGCCTCGACTACGAGCAGTACTTC	CASSHGKRGGLDYEQYF
TRBJ1-5	TRBV7-8	TRBD1	TGTGCCAGCAGCTTGCACAGGGGGGTAGGGAATCAGCCCCAGCATTTT	CASSLHRGVGNQPQHF
TRBJ2-1	TRBV21-1	-	TGTGCCACCTCTCGCGTGTACAATGAGCAGTTCTTC	CATSRVYNEQFF
TRBJ1-1	TRBV9	-	TGTGCCAGCAGCGTAACGGTGTCGCCGGGAGGCACTGAAGCTTTCTTT	CASSVTVSPGGTEAFF
TRBJ2-7	TRBV20-1	TRBD2	TGCAGTGCTGGGACTAGTTACGAGCAGTACTTC	CSAGTSYEQYF
TRBJ1-3	TRBV6-1	-	TGTGCCAGCAGTGAATTAGGCAGGGTTGGAAACACCATATATTTT	CASSELGRVGNTIYF
TRBJ2-7	TRBV18	TRBD1	TGTGCCAGCTCATCGACAGGGTCGGCCCGGAATTCCTACGAGCAGTACTTC	CASSSTGSARNSYEQYF